This entry lists 18 T cell receptor beta chains sequenced from one sample in a study of shared clonotypes between healthy human individuals. Data came from immunoSEQ multiplex PCR; TCRdb stores just in-frame clones and leaves some out. The repertoire holds about 2.4 million clones, with approximately 93% as singletons. The specimen was naive CD4+ T cells from PBMCs. Noted subset: CD45RA+ positively selected. These receptor sequences come from a man between 18 and 29 years old in good health. Some clones in this sample may be carry-over from other donors' samples.

The V and J genes are TRBV5-4 and TRBJ2-6; D gene unclear. Germline CDR1 and CDR2: SGHNT and YYREEE (reference sequence). This CDR3 region has 17 residues. Trimming removed 3 bases from V and 0 bases from J, with 13 bases in between. CDR3 sequence: CASSSTSGVSGANVLTF. In DNA, the CDR3 is TGTGCCAGCAGCTCAACCAGTGGGGTCTCTGGGGCCAACGTCCTGACTTTC.

The V and J genes are TRBV27 and TRBJ2-4; 7 nucleotides match TRBD2. V gave up 2 bases and J gave up 8 bases; unmatched junction bases: 15. The CDR3 spans 17 residues. CDR1 and CDR2 (germline): MNHEY, SMNVEV (reference sequence). The CDR3 loop is CASSLRGLGDKRDIQYF. DNA of the CDR3: TGTGCCAGCAGTTTACGCGGACTAGGCGACAAGAGAGACATTCAGTACTTC.

The gene calls are TRBV4-3 and TRBJ1-2; a weak D match, TRBD1 (6 bases). Germline-derived CDR1 and CDR2 are LGHNA and YSLEER. The CDR3 is made up of 13 amino acids. V shed 4 bases and J shed 8 bases, with 14 bases lying between them. The chain's CDR3 is CASSPTGQGGYTF. The CDR3 nucleotides read TGCGCCAGCAGCCCTACAGGTCAGGGGGGCTACACCTTC.

The chain has TRBV18 and TRBJ2-2; D remains ambiguous. This CDR3 has 15 residues. Per the germline V gene, CDR1 is KGHSH and CDR2 is LQKENI. Trimming pared 3 bases from V and 3 bases from J, leaving 11 bases between. CDR3 in amino acids: CASSPSEIDTGELFF. The CDR3 bases are TGTGCCAGCTCACCGTCCGAAATTGACACCGGGGAGCTGTTTTTT.

The V and J genes are TRBV7-3 and TRBJ2-1; D is unresolved. This CDR3 has 14 residues. The germline V and J ends were trimmed by 5 bases and 10 bases, with 18 bases remaining between them. The germline V gene has CDR1 SGHTA and CDR2 FQGTGA. CDR3 sequence: CASSPQSLAEEQFF. The CDR3 DNA sequence: TGTGCCAGCAGCCCCCAGTCATTGGCGGAAGAGCAGTTCTTC.

The table lists this clone with a count of one. The chain carries TRBV30 and TRBJ2-1; 11 nucleotides align to TRBD2. Per germline, CDR1 GTSNPN and CDR2 SVGIG (reference sequence). This CDR3 has 15 residues. The junction had 4 bases not matched to a gene; V was cut back by 3 bases and J by 3 bases. CDR3 sequence: CAWSPTSGSYNEQFF. In nucleotides, the CDR3 is TGTGCCTGGAGCCCAACTAGCGGGAGCTACAATGAGCAGTTCTTC.

The sample holds a few counts of this clone. The V gene is TRBV5-1, the J gene TRBJ1-1; the D is unclear. Germline CDR1 is SGHRS and CDR2 is YFSETQ. The CDR3 is 12 amino acids. V was trimmed by 4 bases and J by 7 bases, leaving 11 bases between them. CDR3 in amino acids: CASSHGRSEAFF. For the CDR3, the DNA is TGCGCCAGCAGCCACGGACGGAGTGAAGCTTTCTTT.

The V call is TRBV5-1, the J call TRBJ2-3; TRBD2 matches at 10 bases. Unmatched junction bases numbered 9, after V lost 4 bases and J lost 4 bases. The CDR3 is 16 residues long. The germline gives CDR1 SGHRS, CDR2 YFSETQ. CDR3 amino acids: CASSGPSGSIADTQYF. CDR3 nucleotide sequence: TGCGCCAGCAGCGGCCCTAGCGGGAGTATCGCAGATACGCAGTATTTT. The variable domain in full, completed from reference TRBV5-1 and TRBJ2-3, reads KAGVTQTPRYLIKTRGQQVTLSCSPISGHRSVSWYQQTPGQGLQFLFEYFSETQRNKGNFPGRFSGRQFSNSRSEMNVSTLELGDSALYLCASSGPSGSIADTQYFGPGTRLTVL.

J is TRBJ2-6 and V is TRBV11-1, with D possibly being TRBD2 (5 bases). V was pared by 1 base and J by 4 bases, with 20 bases between. The length of the CDR3 is 19 residues. The V gene's germline CDR1 is SGHAT and CDR2 FQDESV (reference sequence). The CDR3 coding sequence is TGTGCCAGCAGCTTAGTGGGAAGGCGGGCCTTAACCGGGGCCAACGTCCTGACTTTC. Its translation is CASSLVGRRALTGANVLTF.

In this sample, this clone turned up once. V gene TRBV19 combines with J gene TRBJ2-6, with D unclear. Trimming removed 4 bases from V and 0 bases from J, with 22 bases in between. This CDR3 comprises 20 residues. CDR1 is LNHDA and CDR2 is SQIVND in the germline V gene (reference sequence). The DNA for the CDR3 is TGTGCCAGTAGTACCTACATCGAGGCAGTGGAGAGCTCTGGGGCCAACGTCCTGACTTTC. This sequence encodes CASSTYIEAVESSGANVLTF.

The chain links TRBV5-1 to TRBJ2-2; TRBD1 matches 8 bases. In germline, CDR1 is SGHRS, CDR2 YFSETQ. Trimming cost V 6 bases and J 4 bases; bases outside gene matches: 5. The CDR3 is 14 residues long. The CDR3, as DNA: TGCGCCAGCATACAGGGGGTCGGCACCGGGGAGCTGTTTTTT. This sequence encodes CASIQGVGTGELFF.

Details on this clone: The same CDR3 is also encoded by other DNA sequences in this sample. This chain connects TRBV28 to TRBJ2-7; no reliable D call. V dropped 3 bases and J dropped 2 bases, with 8 bases sitting between them. The length of the CDR3 is 13 residues. CDR1 is MDHEN and CDR2 is SYDVKM in the germline V gene. The CDR3 sequence: CASSLAPTYEQYF. CDR3 DNA sequence: TGTGCCAGCAGTTTGGCACCGACCTACGAGCAGTACTTC.

The rearrangement links TRBV15 to TRBJ1-1; 7 positions match TRBD1. Germline CDR1 LNHNV, CDR2 YYDKDF (reference sequence). With 0 bases clipped from V and 11 bases from J, the junction kept 21 bases outside the gene matches. CDR3 length: 18 residues. In DNA, the CDR3 is TGTGCCACCAGCAGAGATACAGGGTGGGAAGGGGGCGCAGGAGATGCTTTCTTT. Its translation is CATSRDTGWEGGAGDAFF.

This chain uses TRBV6-6 with TRBJ2-5; possibly TRBD2 for D (6 bases). The CDR3 length is 13 residues. V was cut by 6 bases and J by 0 bases, with 8 bases left in between. Germline-derived CDR1 and CDR2 are MNHNY and SVGAGI (reference sequence). The CDR3 loop reads CASRRTNQETQYF. The DNA for the CDR3 is TGTGCCAGCAGGAGGACTAACCAAGAGACCCAGTACTTC.

On this clone: Other DNA sequences in this sample translate to the same CDR3. The rearrangement uses TRBV5-4 and TRBJ1-2; no firm D call. This CDR3 region has 13 residues. Germline V gives CDR1 SGHNT, CDR2 YYREEE (reference sequence). V lost 4 bases and J 0 bases, leaving 7 bases between the germline ends. The CDR3 bases are TGTGCCAGCAGCCTGCGGGCTAACTATGGCTACACCTTC. This sequence encodes CASSLRANYGYTF. Variable domain in full (rest from reference TRBV5-4 and TRBJ1-2): ETGVTQSPTHLIKTRGQQVTLRCSSQSGHNTVSWYQQALGQGPQFIFQYYREEENGRGNFPPRFSGLQFPNYSSELNVNALELDDSALYLCASSLRANYGYTFGSGTRLTVV.

This clone was recorded a few times. This chain joins TRBV6-6 and TRBJ1-1, with 8 bases lining up with TRBD1. CDR3 length: 12 amino acids. With V trimmed by 2 bases and J by 11 bases, 4 bases remained unmatched. Germline loops: CDR1 MNHNY, CDR2 SVGAGI (reference sequence). The CDR3 sequence is CASSYKGQDAFF. The CDR3 DNA reads as TGTGCCAGCAGTTACAAGGGACAGGACGCTTTCTTT.

The gene calls are TRBV4-3 and TRBJ2-7; 8 bases map to TRBD1. CDR1 and CDR2 (germline): LGHNA, YSLEER. The ends lost 7 bases at V and 6 bases at J; junction bases unmatched: 14. CDR3 length equals 15 residues. The CDR3: CASKLDSQGAGEQYF. CDR3 coding DNA: TGCGCCAGCAAACTCGATTCGCAGGGGGCGGGCGAGCAGTACTTC.

The rearrangement joins TRBV6-1 to TRBJ1-5; D uncertain. The germline gives CDR1 MNHNS, CDR2 SASEGT. This CDR3 has 14 amino acids. Trimming removed 9 bases from V and 3 bases from J, with 15 bases in between. CDR3 DNA: TGTGCCAGTGAAGTGGGGTCAAACAATCAGCCCCAGCATTTT. It specifies CASEVGSNNQPQHF.